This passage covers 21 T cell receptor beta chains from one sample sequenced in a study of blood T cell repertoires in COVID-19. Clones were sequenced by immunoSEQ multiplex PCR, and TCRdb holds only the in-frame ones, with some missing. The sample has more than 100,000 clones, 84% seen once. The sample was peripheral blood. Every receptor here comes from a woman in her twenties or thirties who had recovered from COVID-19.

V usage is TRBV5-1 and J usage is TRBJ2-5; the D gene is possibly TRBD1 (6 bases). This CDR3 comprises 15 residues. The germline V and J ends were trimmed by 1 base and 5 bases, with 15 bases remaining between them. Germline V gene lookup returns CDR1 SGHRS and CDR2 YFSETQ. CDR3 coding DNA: TGCGCCAGCAGCTTGAGAGGCAGGGGATGGGAGACCCAGTACTTC. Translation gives CASSLRGRGWETQYF.

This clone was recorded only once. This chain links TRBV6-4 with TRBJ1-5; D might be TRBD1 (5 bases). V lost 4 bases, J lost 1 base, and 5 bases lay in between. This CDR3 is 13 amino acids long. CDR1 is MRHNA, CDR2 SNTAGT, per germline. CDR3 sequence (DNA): TGTGCCAGCAGTGCAGGGAGCAATCAGCCCCAGCATTTT. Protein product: CASSAGSNQPQHF.

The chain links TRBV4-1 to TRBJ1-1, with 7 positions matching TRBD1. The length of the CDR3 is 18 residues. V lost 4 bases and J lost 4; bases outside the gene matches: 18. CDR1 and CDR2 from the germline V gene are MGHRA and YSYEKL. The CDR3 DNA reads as TGCGCCAGCAGCCGGATAGTGGGACAGATCCCCAGGGGCACTGAAGCTTTCTTT. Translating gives CASSRIVGQIPRGTEAFF.

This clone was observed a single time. Written as DNA, the CDR3 is TGTGCCAGCAGCGTAAGCCAGGGGGCGTCGGGGGAGCAGTACTTC. Its protein is CASSVSQGASGEQYF. The chain couples TRBV9 to TRBJ2-7, with 8 bases matching TRBD1. This CDR3 has 15 amino acids. Germline V lookup: CDR1 SGDLS, CDR2 YYNGEE. J lost 7 bases, V lost 1 base, and 10 bases had no gene match.

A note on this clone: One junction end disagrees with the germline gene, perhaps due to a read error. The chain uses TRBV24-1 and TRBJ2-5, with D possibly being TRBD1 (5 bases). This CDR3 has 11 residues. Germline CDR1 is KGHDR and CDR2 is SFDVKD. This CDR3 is CATGAREAQYF. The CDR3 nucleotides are TGTGCCACCGGGGCCCGAGAGGCCCAGTACTTC.

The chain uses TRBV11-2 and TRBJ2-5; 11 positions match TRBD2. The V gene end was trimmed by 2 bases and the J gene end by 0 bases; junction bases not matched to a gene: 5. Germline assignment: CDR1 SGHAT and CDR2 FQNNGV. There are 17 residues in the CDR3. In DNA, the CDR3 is TGTGCCAGCAGCTTACGGCTAGCGGGGGGTAACCAAGAGACCCAGTACTTC. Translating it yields CASSLRLAGGNQETQYF.

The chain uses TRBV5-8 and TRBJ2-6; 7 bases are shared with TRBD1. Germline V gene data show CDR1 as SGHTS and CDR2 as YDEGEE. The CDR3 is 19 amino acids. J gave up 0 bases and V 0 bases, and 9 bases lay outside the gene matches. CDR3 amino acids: CASSLGETGKASGANVLTF. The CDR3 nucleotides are TGTGCCAGCAGCTTGGGCGAGACAGGGAAGGCCTCTGGGGCCAACGTCCTGACTTTC. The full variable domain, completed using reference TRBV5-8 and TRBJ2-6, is EAGVTQSPTHLIKTRGQQATLRCSPISGHTSVYWYQQALGLGLQFLLWYDEGEERNRGNFPPRFSGRQFPNYSSELNVNALELEDSALYLCASSLGETGKASGANVLTFGAGSRLTVL.

CDR3 bases: TGTGCCAGCAGCCAGGGGGCTGGCACTGAAGCTTTCTTT. This gives the protein CASSQGAGTEAFF. The chain combines TRBV11-2 with TRBJ1-1; TRBD1 aligns across 8 bases. With V trimmed by 5 bases and J by 4 bases, 3 bases remained unmatched. The V gene's germline CDR1 is SGHAT and CDR2 FQNNGV. CDR3 length: 13 amino acids.

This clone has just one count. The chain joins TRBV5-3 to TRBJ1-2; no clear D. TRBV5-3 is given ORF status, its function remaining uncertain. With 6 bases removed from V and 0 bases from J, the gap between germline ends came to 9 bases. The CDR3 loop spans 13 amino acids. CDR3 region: CARKAAPNYGYTF. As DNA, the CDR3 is TGTGCCAGAAAAGCGGCTCCTAACTATGGCTACACCTTC.

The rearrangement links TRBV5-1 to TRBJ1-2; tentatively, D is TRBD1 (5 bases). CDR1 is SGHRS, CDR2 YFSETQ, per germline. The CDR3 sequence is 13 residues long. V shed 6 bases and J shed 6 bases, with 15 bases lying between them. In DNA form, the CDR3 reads TGCGCCAGCAAACAGTCTGGCAGGGATGGCTACACCTTC. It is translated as CASKQSGRDGYTF.

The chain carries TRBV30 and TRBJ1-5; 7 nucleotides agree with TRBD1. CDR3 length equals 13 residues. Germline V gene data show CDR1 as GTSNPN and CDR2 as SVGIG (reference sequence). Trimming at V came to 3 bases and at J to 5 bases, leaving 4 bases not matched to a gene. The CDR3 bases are TGTGCCTGGAGCCGTGGGACAGATCAGCCCCAGCATTTT. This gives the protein CAWSRGTDQPQHF. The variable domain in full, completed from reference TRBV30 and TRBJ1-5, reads SQTIHQWPATLVQPVGSPLSLECTVEGTSNPNLYWYRQAAGRGLQLLFYSVGIGQISSEVPQNLSASRPQDRQFILSSKKLLLSDSGFYLCAWSRGTDQPQHFGDGTRLSIL.

The CDR3 sequence: CAWRVPRGIWANVLTF. CDR3 nucleotides: TGTGCCTGGAGGGTTCCGCGGGGGATATGGGCCAACGTCCTGACTTTC. The chain uses TRBV30 and TRBJ2-6; 7 nucleotides match TRBD2. Germline CDR1 reads GTSNPN; CDR2 reads SVGIG (reference sequence). J gave up 5 bases and V 3 bases, and 10 bases lay outside the gene matches. The length of the CDR3 is 16 residues.

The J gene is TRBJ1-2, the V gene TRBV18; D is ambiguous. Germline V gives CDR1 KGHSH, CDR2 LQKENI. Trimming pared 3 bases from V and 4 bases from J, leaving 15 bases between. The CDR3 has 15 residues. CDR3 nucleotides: TGTGCCAGCTCACCTGAGGTTCAGATCCTCTATGGCTACACCTTC. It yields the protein CASSPEVQILYGYTF. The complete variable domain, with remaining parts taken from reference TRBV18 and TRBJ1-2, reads NAGVMQNPRHLVRRRGQEARLRCSPMKGHSHVYWYRQLPEEGLKFMVYLQKENIIDESGMPKERFSAEFPKEGPSILRIQQVVRGDSAAYFCASSPEVQILYGYTFGSGTRLTVV.

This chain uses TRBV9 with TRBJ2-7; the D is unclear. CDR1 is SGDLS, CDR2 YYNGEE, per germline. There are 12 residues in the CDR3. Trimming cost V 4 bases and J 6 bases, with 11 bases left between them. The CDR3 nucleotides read TGTGCCAGCAGCCCCACTTTTGGCGAGCAGTACTTC. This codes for CASSPTFGEQYF.

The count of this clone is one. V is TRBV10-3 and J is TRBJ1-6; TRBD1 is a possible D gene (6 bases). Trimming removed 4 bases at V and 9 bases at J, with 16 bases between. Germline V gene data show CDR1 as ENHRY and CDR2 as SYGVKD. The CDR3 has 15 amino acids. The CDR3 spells CAISGEGGPVSPLHF. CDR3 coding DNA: TGTGCCATCAGTGGGGAAGGGGGACCAGTTTCACCCCTCCACTTT.

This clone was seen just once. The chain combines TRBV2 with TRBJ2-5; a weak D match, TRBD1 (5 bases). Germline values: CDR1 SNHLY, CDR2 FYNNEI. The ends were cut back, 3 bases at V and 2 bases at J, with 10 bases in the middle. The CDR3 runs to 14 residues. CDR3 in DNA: TGTGCCAGCAGTGATTCGGCAGGGCAAGAGACCCAGTACTTC. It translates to CASSDSAGQETQYF.

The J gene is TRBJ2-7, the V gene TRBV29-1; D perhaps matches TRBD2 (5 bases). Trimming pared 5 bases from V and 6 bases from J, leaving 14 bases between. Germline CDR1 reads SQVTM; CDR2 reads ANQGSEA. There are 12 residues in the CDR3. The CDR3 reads CSVLGIRPEQYF. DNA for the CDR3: TGCAGCGTTCTCGGGATCCGCCCCGAGCAGTACTTC.

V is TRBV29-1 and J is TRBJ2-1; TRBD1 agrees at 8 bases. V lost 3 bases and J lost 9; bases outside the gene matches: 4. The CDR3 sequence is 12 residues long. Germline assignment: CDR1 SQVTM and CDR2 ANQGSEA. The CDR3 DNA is TGCAGCGTTGATTCAGGGGGCTCTGAGCAGTTCTTC. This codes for CSVDSGGSEQFF.

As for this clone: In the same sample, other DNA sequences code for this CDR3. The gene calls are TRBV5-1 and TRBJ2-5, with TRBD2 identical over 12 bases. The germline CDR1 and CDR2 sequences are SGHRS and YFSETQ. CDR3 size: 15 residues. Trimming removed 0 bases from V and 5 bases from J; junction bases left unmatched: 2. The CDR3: CASSLAGTSGETQYF. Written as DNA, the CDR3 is TGCGCCAGCAGCTTGGCCGGGACTAGCGGGGAGACCCAGTACTTC. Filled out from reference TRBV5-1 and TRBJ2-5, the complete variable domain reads KAGVTQTPRYLIKTRGQQVTLSCSPISGHRSVSWYQQTPGQGLQFLFEYFSETQRNKGNFPGRFSGRQFSNSRSEMNVSTLELGDSALYLCASSLAGTSGETQYFGPGTRLLVL.

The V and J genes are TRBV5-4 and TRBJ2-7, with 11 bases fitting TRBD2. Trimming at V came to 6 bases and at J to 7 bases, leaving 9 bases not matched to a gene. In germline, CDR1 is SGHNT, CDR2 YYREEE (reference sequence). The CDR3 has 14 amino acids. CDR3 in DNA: TGTGCCAGCAAGTTAGCGGGAGGGCCTCGGGAGCAGTACTTC. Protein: CASKLAGGPREQYF.

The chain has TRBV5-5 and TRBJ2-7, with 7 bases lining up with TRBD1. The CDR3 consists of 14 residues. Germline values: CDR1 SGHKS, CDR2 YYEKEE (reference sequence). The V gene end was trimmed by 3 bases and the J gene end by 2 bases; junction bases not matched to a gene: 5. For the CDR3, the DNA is TGTGCCAGCAGCTCAACAGGGGCTGCCTACGAGCAGTACTTC. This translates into CASSSTGAAYEQYF.